This record looks at one T cell receptor (beta chain) sequence and its context. Its antigen is undetermined. The CDR3 is 13 amino acids. V lost 4 bases, J lost 4 bases, and 8 bases lay in between. Germline CDR1 is MNHEY and CDR2 is SMNVEV (reference sequence). These data originate in a study of blood T cells in healthy people across ages. Notes on the study in general: A strong correlation was seen between TCR beta diversity and naive T cell percentage. A roughly linear fall in TCR beta diversity per million T cells was seen with increasing age.

PBMCs, at least 6.5 million per sample, were isolated. A second PCR of 7 to 11 cycles used a sample-barcoded 5' primer and a J-beta primer mix. TCRdb called the 5' RACE reads again in MiXCR, with one record for every CDR3 protein. The table has approximately 810,000 distinct CDR3 sequences, around 34% seen once. V and J are TRBV27 and TRBJ1-5; D gene uncertain. This clonotype originated in a man aged 18-30 years in good health. Sequenced: blood. The CDR3 protein is CASSYGYNQPQHF. The CDR3 DNA reads TGTGCCAGCAGTTATGGATATAATCAGCCCCAGCATTTT.